The following is a T cell receptor beta chain sequence with its context. This CDR3 spans 15 amino acids. Trimming cost V 3 bases and J 2 bases; bases outside gene matches: 5. Germline V gene data show CDR1 as LNHDA and CDR2 as SQIVND (reference sequence). This record comes from a study of T cells in Graves' hyperthyroidism and ophthalmopathy. PBMCs stemmed from less than 13 ml fresh peripheral blood. Using RNA transcripts as the source, TCR beta CDR3 regions were amplified. HTBI primers drove first-round RT-PCR of the TCR CDR3. TCRdb passed the multiplex PCR reads through MiXCR, listing each CDR3 protein once. In the table there are about 400,000 distinct CDR3 sequences, around 15% of which are singletons.

This sequence was found in a man aged 45-65 years with Graves' ophthalmopathy. The chain carries TRBV19 and TRBJ2-3; 7 nucleotides align to TRBD2. Sequenced sample: blood. For the CDR3, the DNA is TGTGCCAGTAGTATGTTGGGAGGGCTCACAGATACGCAGTATTTT. Amino acids: CASSMLGGLTDTQYF. Together with reference TRBV19 and TRBJ2-3, the CDR3 gives the full variable domain: DGGITQSPKYLFRKEGQNVTLSCEQNLNHDAMYWYRQDPGQGLRLIYYSQIVNDFQKGDIAEGYSVSREKKESFPLTVTSAQKNPTAFYLCASSMLGGLTDTQYFGPGTRLTVL.